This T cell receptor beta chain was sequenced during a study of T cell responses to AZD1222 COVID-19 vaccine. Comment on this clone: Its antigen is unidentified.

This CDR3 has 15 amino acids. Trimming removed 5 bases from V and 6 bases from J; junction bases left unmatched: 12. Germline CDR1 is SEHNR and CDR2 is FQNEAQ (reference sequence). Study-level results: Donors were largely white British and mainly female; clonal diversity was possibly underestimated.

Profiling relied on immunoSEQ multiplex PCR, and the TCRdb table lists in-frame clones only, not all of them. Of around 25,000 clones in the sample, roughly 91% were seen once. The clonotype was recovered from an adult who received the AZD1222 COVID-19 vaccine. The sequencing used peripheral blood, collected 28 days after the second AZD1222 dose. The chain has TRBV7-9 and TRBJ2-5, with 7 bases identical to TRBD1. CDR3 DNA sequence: TGTGCCAGCAGCCAAGACAGGGTCCCTTTCCAGACCCAGTACTTC. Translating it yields CASSQDRVPFQTQYF.